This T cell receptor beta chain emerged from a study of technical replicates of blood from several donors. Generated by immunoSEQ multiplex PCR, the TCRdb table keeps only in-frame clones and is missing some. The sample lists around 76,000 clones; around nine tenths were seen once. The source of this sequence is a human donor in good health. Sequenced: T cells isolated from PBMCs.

This CDR3 is CASSLGGSKNTEAFF. CDR3 nucleotides: TGCGCCAGCAGCTTGGGGGGCAGCAAGAACACTGAAGCTTTCTTT. The chain couples TRBV5-1 to TRBJ1-1; possible D gene TRBD1, 5 bases. The germline V gene encodes CDR1 SGHRS and CDR2 YFSETQ. Between the trimmed V and J ends, which lost 0 bases and 1 base, there was a span of 10 bases. This CDR3 has 15 amino acids.